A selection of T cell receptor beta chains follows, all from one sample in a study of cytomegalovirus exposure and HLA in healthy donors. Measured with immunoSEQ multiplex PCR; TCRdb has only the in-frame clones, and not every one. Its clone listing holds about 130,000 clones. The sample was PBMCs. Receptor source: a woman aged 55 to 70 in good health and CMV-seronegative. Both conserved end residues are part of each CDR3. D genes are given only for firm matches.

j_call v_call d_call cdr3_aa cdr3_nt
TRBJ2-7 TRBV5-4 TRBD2 CASSGAGTSGPYEQYF TGTGCCAGCAGCGGAGCCGGGACTAGCGGACCCTACGAGCAGTACTTC
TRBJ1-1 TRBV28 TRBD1 CASSLSGQGMNTEAFF TGTGCCAGCAGTTTATCCGGACAGGGGATGAACACTGAAGCTTTCTTT
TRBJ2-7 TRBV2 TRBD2 CASIYSGGEQYF TGTGCCAGCATCTACTCGGGGGGCGAGCAGTACTTC
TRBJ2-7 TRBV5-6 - CASSAELDSSPYEQYF TGTGCCAGCAGCGCTGAGCTGGACTCATCCCCTTACGAGCAGTACTTC
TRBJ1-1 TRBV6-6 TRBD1 CASTPDRRTNTEAFF TGTGCCAGCACCCCGGACAGGCGGACGAACACTGAAGCTTTCTTT
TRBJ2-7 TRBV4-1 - CASSQKSTYEQYF TGCGCCAGCAGCCAAAAGTCAACCTACGAGCAGTACTTC
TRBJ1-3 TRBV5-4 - CASSLGGEIGNTIYF TGTGCCAGCAGCTTGGGGGGGGAGATCGGAAACACCATATATTTT
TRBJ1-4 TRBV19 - CASRQGTLEKLFF TGTGCCAGTAGACAGGGAACCCTGGAAAAACTGTTTTTT
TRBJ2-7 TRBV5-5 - CASSAGVAASYEQYF TGTGCCAGCAGCGCCGGAGTAGCGGCCTCCTACGAGCAGTACTTC
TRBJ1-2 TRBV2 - CASYRASYGYTF TGTGCCAGCTACAGGGCGAGCTATGGCTACACCTTC
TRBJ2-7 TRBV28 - CASSGRVTYSYEQYF TGTGCCAGCAGTGGCAGGGTTACTTACTCCTACGAGCAGTACTTC
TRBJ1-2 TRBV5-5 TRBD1 CASSKTAGGHNYGYTF TGTGCCAGCAGCAAAACGGCAGGGGGACATAACTATGGCTACACCTTC
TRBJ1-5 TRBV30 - CAWSLWTGNQPQHF TGTGCCTGGAGTCTGTGGACAGGCAATCAGCCCCAGCATTTT
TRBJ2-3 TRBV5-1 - CASSSSGGKSTDTQYF TGCGCCAGCAGCTCTTCAGGGGGGAAAAGCACAGATACGCAGTATTTT
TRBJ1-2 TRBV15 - CATSRGAPGDYGYTF TGTGCCACCAGCAGAGGGGCCCCCGGGGACTATGGCTACACCTTC
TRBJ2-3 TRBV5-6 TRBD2 CASSWWTSGGAVDTQYF TGTGCCAGCAGCTGGTGGACTAGCGGGGGGGCAGTTGATACGCAGTATTTT
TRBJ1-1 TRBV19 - CASSIRNYPMNTEAFF TGTGCCAGTAGTATAAGGAACTACCCCATGAACACTGAAGCTTTCTTT
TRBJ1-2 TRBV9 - CASSVNRVYTF TGTGCCAGCAGCGTCAACAGGGTTTACACCTTC
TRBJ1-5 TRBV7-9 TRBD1 CASSLAGTGNQPQHF TGTGCCAGCAGCTTAGCGGGGACAGGGAACCAGCCCCAGCATTTT
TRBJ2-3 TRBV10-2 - CASKATGITDTQYF TGCGCCAGCAAAGCAACGGGAATCACAGATACGCAGTATTTT
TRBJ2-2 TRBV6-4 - CASREGQNTGELFF TGTGCCAGCAGAGAGGGACAAAACACCGGGGAGCTGTTTTTT
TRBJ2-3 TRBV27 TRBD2 CASTLTGTSSSDTQYF TGTGCCAGCACCCTAACCGGGACTAGCAGCTCAGATACGCAGTATTTT
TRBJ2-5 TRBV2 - CASILGQRETQYF -
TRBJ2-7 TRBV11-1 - CASSFGGYEQYF TGTGCCAGCAGCTTCGGGGGCTACGAGCAGTACTTC
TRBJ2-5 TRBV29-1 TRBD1 CSVEDRGQGETQYF TGCAGCGTTGAAGATCGGGGACAGGGGGAGACCCAGTACTTC
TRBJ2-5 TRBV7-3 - CASSLGQSQETQYF TGTGCCAGCAGCTTAGGTCAGTCCCAAGAGACCCAGTACTTC
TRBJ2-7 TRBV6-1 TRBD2 CASSVIWTGGYEQYF TGTGCCAGCAGTGTGATTTGGACGGGAGGCTACGAGCAGTACTTC
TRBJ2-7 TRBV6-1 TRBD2 CAIGAGGLYEQYF TGTGCCATCGGAGCGGGGGGGCTATACGAGCAGTACTTC
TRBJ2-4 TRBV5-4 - CASSPTAGKAKNIQYF TGTGCCAGCAGCCCAACCGCAGGGAAAGCCAAAAACATTCAGTACTTC
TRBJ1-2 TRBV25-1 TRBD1 CASSLQGFGYTF TGTGCCAGCAGTTTACAGGGGTTCGGCTACACCTTC
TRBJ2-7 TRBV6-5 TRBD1 CASRGGTGTYEQYF TGTGCCAGCCGGGGCGGGACAGGGACCTACGAGCAGTACTTC
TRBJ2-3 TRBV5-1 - CASSRTTYGTSHQDTQYF TGCGCCAGCAGCCGGACCACCTACGGGACATCTCATCAAGATACGCAGTATTTT
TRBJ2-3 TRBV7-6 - CASSPPSQADTQYF TGTGCCAGCAGCCCTCCATCCCAGGCGGATACGCAGTATTTT
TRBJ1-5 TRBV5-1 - CASSPLGGNQPQHF TGCGCCAGCAGCCCCCTGGGGGGGAATCAGCCCCAGCATTTT
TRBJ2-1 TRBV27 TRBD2 CASSKAPKTSGSRNEQFF TGTGCCAGCAGCAAGGCCCCGAAGACTAGCGGGAGTCGCAATGAGCAGTTCTTC
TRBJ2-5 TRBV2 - CASSEVNRENF TGTGCCAGCAGTGAAGTGAACAGGGAAAACTTC
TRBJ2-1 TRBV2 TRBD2 CASSPLAGGNEQFF TGTGCCAGCAGTCCCCTAGCGGGGGGTAATGAGCAGTTCTTC
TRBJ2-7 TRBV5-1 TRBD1 CASSLQSFRDRPYEQYF TGCGCCAGCAGCCTTCAATCGTTCCGGGACAGACCCTACGAGCAGTACTTC
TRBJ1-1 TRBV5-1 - CASNIGGMNTEAFF TGCGCCAGCAACATCGGGGGGATGAACACTGAAGCTTTCTTT
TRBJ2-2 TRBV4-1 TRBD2 CASSLTSGRIDGELFF TGCGCCAGCAGCCTAACTAGCGGGAGAATCGACGGGGAGCTGTTTTTT
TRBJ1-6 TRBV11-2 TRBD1 CASSSPGQGNSPLHF TGTGCCAGCAGCTCTCCGGGACAGGGGAATTCACCCCTCCACTTT
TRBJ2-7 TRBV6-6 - CASSTTGGSYEQYF TGTGCCAGCAGCACTACCGGTGGCTCCTACGAGCAGTACTTC
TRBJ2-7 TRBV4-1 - CASSQVGGETYEQYF TGCGCCAGCAGCCAAGTAGGGGGGGAGACCTACGAGCAGTACTTC
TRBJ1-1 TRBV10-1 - CASSDHPNTEAFF TGCGCCAGCAGTGACCATCCGAACACTGAAGCTTTCTTT
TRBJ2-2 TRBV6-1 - CASSTAGKSGELFF TGTGCCAGCAGTACTGCAGGAAAATCGGGGGAGCTGTTTTTT
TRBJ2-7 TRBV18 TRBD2 CASSPPSAGGLYEQYF TGTGCCAGCTCACCACCGTCCGCGGGGGGGCTTTACGAGCAGTACTTC
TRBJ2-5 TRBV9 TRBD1 CASSVLQGALETQYF TGTGCCAGCAGCGTCCTACAGGGGGCGCTGGAGACCCAGTACTTC
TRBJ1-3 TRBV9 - CASSVGLSSGNTIYF TGTGCCAGCAGCGTAGGCTTGAGCTCTGGAAACACCATATATTTT
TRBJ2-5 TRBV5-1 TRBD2 CASSGGGAEETQYF TGCGCCAGCAGCGGCGGGGGGGCCGAAGAGACCCAGTACTTC
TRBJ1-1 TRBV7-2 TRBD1 CASSLGQGRMNTEAFF TGTGCCAGCAGCCTAGGACAGGGGAGGATGAACACTGAAGCTTTCTTT
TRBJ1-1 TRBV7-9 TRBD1 CASSSGDREVTEAFF TGTGCCAGCAGCTCGGGGGACAGGGAGGTAACTGAAGCTTTCTTT
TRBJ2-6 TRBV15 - CATSTTTLPANVLTF TGTGCCACCAGCACGACAACCCTCCCAGCCAACGTCCTGACTTTC
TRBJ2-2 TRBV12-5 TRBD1 CASGFTTGWNTGELFF TGTGCTAGTGGTTTCACGACAGGGTGGAACACCGGGGAGCTGTTTTTT
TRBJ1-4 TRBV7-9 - CASSLEGGEKLFF TGTGCCAGCAGCTTGGAGGGAGGTGAAAAACTGTTTTTT